A single sample gave rise to the 6 T cell receptor beta chains below, sequenced in a study of blood T cell repertoires in COVID-19. Sequencing used immunoSEQ multiplex PCR; TCRdb keeps in-frame clones, though not all of them. The table lists around 250,000 clones, 91% of them singletons. The material sequenced was PBMCs or T cells enriched from blood (not recorded which). The receptors were gathered from a man aged 40-49 years who had been exposed to COVID-19.

This clone was seen a few times. The CDR3 reads CAWRGTSGSTYEQFF. Here the CDR3 DNA reads TGTGCCTGGAGAGGGACTAGCGGGAGTACGTATGAGCAGTTCTTC. The chain combines TRBV30 with TRBJ2-1; the match to TRBD2 covers 14 bases. The germline gives CDR1 GTSNPN, CDR2 SVGIG (reference sequence). This CDR3 has 15 amino acids. The trim removed 3 bases at V and 8 bases at J, leaving 6 bases unmatched.

Here the CDR3 reads CAWTDRARAINYGYTF. DNA for the CDR3: TGTGCCTGGACCGACAGGGCCCGGGCTATTAACTATGGCTACACCTTC. This chain joins TRBV30 and TRBJ1-2, with TRBD1 matching over 7 bases. Germline CDR1 and CDR2: GTSNPN and SVGIG (reference sequence). The trim removed 4 bases at V and 1 base at J, leaving 12 bases unmatched. The CDR3 loop spans 16 amino acids.

V and J are TRBV5-1 and TRBJ2-7; 8 nucleotides line up with TRBD2. The ends lost 1 base at V and 6 bases at J; junction bases unmatched: 0. The CDR3 length is 12 residues. Germline-derived CDR1 and CDR2 are SGHRS and YFSETQ. The CDR3 DNA reads as TGCGCCAGCAGCTTGAGCGGGAGCGAGCAGTACTTC. This encodes CASSLSGSEQYF.

The J gene is TRBJ2-3, the V gene TRBV2; 7 nucleotides match TRBD2. The CDR3 contains 18 residues. The germline gives CDR1 SNHLY, CDR2 FYNNEI. After removal of 4 bases from V and 2 bases from J, the junction contained 15 bases not matched to a gene. CDR3 DNA sequence: TGTGCCAGCAGTGGGTCCCTCCGGGCGGGAGCGCTCACAGATACGCAGTATTTT. This encodes CASSGSLRAGALTDTQYF.

The J gene is TRBJ2-7, the V gene TRBV18; D is unclear. Germline CDR1 is KGHSH and CDR2 is LQKENI. CDR3 length: 12 amino acids. V shed 5 bases and J shed 0 bases, with 5 bases lying between them. For the CDR3, the DNA is TGTGCCAGCTCATCTAGCTCCTACGAGCAGTACTTC. Translating it yields CASSSSSYEQYF.

The rearrangement links TRBV5-3 to TRBJ2-7, with D uncertain. TRBV5-3 is treated as an ORF (open reading frame) with a function not yet certain. This CDR3 region has 12 residues. Trimming pared 4 bases from V and 3 bases from J, leaving 8 bases between. The CDR3 sequence: CARSTVFYEQYF. CDR3 bases: TGTGCCAGAAGCACGGTATTCTACGAGCAGTACTTC.